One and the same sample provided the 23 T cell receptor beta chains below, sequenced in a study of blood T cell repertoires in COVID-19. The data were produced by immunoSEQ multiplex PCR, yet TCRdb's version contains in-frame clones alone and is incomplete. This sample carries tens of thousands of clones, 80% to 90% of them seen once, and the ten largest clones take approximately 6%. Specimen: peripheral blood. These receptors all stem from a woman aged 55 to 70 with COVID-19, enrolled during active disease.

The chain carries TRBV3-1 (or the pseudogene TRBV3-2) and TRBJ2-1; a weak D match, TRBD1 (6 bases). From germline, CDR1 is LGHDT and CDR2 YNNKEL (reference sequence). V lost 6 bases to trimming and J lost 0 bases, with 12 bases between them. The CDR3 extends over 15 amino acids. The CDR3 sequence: CASSDDRSSYNEQFF. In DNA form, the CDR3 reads TGTGCCAGCAGTGACGACAGGAGCTCCTACAATGAGCAGTTCTTC.

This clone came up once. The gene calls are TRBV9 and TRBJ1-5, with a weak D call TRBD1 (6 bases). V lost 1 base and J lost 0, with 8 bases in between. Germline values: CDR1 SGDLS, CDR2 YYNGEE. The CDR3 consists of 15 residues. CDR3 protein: CASSVTGNSNQPQHF. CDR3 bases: TGTGCCAGCAGCGTAACAGGGAATAGCAATCAGCCCCAGCATTTT.

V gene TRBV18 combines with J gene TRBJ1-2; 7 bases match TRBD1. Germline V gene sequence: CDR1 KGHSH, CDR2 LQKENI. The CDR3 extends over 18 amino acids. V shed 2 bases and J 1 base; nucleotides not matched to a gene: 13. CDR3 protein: CASSPADRRRTDNYGYTF. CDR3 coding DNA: TGTGCCAGCTCACCAGCGGACAGGCGAAGAACAGATAACTATGGCTACACCTTC.

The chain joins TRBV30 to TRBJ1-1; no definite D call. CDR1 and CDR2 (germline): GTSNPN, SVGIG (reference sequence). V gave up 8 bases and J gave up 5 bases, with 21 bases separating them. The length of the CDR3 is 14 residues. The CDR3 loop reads CAGIFFGGLTEAFF. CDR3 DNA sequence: TGTGCCGGAATATTTTTTGGAGGGTTGACTGAAGCTTTCTTT.

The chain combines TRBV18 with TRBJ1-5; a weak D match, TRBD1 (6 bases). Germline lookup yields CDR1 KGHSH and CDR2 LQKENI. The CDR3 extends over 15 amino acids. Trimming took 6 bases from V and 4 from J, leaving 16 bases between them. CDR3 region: CASSPQGYANQPQHF. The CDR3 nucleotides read TGTGCCAGCTCGCCCCAGGGGTATGCAAATCAGCCCCAGCATTTT.

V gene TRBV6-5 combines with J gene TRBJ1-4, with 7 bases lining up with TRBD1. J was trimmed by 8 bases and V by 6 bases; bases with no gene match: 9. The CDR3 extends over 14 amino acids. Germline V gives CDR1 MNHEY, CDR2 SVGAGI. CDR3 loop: CASSPTGENEKLFF. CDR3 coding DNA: TGTGCCAGCAGCCCAACAGGGGAAAACGAAAAACTGTTTTTT.

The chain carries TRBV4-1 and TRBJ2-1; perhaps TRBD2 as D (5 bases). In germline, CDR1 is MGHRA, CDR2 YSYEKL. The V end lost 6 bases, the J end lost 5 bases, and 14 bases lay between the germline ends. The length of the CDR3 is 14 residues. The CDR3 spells CASRPMTTNNEQFF. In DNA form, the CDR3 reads TGCGCCAGCAGGCCGATGACTACCAACAATGAGCAGTTCTTC.

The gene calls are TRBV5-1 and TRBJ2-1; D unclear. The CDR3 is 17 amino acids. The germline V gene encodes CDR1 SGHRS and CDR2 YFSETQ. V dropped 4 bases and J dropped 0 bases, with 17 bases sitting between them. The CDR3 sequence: CASSPSKTLSSYNEQFF. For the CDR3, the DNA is TGCGCCAGCAGCCCCTCGAAAACTCTGAGCTCCTACAATGAGCAGTTCTTC. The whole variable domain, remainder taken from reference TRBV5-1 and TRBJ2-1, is KAGVTQTPRYLIKTRGQQVTLSCSPISGHRSVSWYQQTPGQGLQFLFEYFSETQRNKGNFPGRFSGRQFSNSRSEMNVSTLELGDSALYLCASSPSKTLSSYNEQFFGPGTRLTVL.

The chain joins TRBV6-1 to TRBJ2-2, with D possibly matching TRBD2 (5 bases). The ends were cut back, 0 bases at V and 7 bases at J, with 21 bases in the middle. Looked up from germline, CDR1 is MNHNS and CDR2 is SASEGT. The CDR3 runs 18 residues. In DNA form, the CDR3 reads TGTGCCAGCAGTGAAGCGTTTTTCGGGCTAGCTGTAGGCGGGGAGCTGTTTTTT. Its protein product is CASSEAFFGLAVGGELFF.

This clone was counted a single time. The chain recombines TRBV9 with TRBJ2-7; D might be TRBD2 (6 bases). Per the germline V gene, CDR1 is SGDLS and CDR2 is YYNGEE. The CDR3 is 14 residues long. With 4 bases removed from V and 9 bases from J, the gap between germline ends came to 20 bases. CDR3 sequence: CASSPGLLPLVQYF. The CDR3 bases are TGTGCCAGCAGCCCGGGACTTCTCCCCCTCGTGCAGTACTTC.

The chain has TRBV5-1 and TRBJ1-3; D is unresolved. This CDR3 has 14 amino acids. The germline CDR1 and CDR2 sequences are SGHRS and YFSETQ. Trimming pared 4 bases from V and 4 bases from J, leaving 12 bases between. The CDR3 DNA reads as TGCGCCAGCAGCCCCTCGGGTGAGGGAAACACCATATATTTT. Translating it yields CASSPSGEGNTIYF.

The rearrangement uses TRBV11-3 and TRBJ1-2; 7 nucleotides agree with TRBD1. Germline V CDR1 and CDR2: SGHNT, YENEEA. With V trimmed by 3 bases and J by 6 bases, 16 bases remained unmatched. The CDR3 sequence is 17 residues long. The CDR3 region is CASSLNHEGALRHGYTF. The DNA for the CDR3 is TGTGCCAGCAGCTTGAATCACGAGGGGGCATTGCGGCATGGCTACACCTTC.

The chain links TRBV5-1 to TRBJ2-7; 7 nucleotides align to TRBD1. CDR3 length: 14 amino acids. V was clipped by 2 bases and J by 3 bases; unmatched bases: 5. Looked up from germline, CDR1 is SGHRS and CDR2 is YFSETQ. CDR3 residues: CASSFLDRNYEQYF. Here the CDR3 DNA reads TGCGCCAGCAGCTTCTTGGACAGGAACTACGAGCAGTACTTC. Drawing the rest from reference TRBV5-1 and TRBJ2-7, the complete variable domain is KAGVTQTPRYLIKTRGQQVTLSCSPISGHRSVSWYQQTPGQGLQFLFEYFSETQRNKGNFPGRFSGRQFSNSRSEMNVSTLELGDSALYLCASSFLDRNYEQYFGPGTRLTVT.

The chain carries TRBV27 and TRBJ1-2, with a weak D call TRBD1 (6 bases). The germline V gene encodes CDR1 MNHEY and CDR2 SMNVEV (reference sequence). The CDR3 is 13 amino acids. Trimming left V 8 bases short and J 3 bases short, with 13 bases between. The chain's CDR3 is CASAIQGYYGYTF. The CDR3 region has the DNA TGTGCCAGCGCCATTCAGGGGTACTATGGCTACACCTTC.

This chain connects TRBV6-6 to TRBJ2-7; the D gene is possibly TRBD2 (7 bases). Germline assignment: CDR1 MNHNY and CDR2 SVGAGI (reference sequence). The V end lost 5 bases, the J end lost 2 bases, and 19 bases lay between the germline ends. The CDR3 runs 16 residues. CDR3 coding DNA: TGTGCCAGCAGTCTAGGGGGGGGCGGGGTTGCCTACGAGCAGTACTTC. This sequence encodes CASSLGGGGVAYEQYF.

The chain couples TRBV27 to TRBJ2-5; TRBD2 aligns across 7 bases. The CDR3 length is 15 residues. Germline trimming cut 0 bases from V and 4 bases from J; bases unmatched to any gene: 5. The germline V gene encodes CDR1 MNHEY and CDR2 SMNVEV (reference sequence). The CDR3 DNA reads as TGTGCCAGCAGTTTATCGGGGGGGGTGGGAGAGACCCAGTACTTC. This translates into CASSLSGGVGETQYF.

The CDR3 coding sequence is TGTGCCAGCACGGGGAGGGAAAAACTGTTTTTT. Protein: CASTGREKLFF. The chain employs TRBV28 and TRBJ1-4; D not resolved. Germline loops: CDR1 MDHEN, CDR2 SYDVKM. The CDR3 has 11 amino acids. V lost 7 bases and J lost 8, with 8 bases in between.

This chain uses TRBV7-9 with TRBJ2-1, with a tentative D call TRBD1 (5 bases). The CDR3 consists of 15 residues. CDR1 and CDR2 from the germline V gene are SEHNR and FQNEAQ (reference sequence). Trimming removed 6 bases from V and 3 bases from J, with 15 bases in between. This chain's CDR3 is CASSLTRRVYNEQFF. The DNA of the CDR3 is TGTGCCAGCAGTTTAACCCGCAGGGTCTACAATGAGCAGTTCTTC.

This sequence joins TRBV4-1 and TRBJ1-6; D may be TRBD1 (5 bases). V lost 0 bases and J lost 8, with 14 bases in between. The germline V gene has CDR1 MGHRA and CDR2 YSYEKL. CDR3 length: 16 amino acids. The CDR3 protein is CASSQELRGGDSPLHF. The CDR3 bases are TGCGCCAGCAGCCAAGAGTTGAGGGGAGGTGATTCACCCCTCCACTTT.

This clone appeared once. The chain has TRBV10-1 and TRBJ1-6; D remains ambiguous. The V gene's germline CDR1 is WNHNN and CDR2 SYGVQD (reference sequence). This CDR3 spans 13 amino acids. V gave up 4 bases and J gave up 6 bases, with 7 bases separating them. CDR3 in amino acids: CASSVSPNSPLHF. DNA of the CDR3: TGCGCCAGCAGTGTATCCCCTAATTCACCCCTCCACTTT.

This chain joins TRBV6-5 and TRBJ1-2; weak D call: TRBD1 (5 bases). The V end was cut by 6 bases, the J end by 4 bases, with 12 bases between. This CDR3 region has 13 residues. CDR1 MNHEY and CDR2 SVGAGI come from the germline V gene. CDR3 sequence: CASRGGRGYGYTF. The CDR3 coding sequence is TGTGCCAGCAGGGGGGGAAGGGGCTATGGCTACACCTTC.

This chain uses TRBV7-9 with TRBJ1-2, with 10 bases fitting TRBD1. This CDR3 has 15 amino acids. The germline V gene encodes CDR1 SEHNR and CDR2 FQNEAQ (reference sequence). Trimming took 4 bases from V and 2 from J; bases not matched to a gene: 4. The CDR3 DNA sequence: TGTGCCAGCAGCTCCTGGGACAGGGGAAACTATGGCTACACCTTC. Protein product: CASSSWDRGNYGYTF.

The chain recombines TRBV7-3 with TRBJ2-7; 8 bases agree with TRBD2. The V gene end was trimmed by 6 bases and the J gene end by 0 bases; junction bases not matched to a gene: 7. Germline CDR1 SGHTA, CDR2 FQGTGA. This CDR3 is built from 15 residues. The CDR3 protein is CASRKLADISYEQYF. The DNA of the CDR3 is TGTGCCAGCAGGAAACTAGCGGATATCTCCTACGAGCAGTACTTC.